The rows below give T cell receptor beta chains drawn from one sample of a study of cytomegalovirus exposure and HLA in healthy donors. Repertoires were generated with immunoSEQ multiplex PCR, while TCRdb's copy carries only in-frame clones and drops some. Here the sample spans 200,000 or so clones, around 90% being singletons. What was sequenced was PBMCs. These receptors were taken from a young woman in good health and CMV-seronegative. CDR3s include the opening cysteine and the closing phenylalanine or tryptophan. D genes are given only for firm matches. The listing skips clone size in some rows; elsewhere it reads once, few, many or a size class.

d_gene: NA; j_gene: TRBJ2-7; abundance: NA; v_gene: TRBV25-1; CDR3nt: TGTGCCAGCACGCAGGGTTCCCCCTACGAGCAGTACTTC; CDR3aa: CASTQGSPYEQYF
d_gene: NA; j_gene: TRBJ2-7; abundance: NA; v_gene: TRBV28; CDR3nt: TGTGCCAGCAGTTTAGGTTTAGCCGACTCCTACGAGCAGTACTTC; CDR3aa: CASSLGLADSYEQYF
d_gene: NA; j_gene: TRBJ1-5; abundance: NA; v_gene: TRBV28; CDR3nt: TGTGCCAGCAGTTTAGGGCAGGGCAACAATCAGCCCCAGCATTTT; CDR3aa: CASSLGQGNNQPQHF
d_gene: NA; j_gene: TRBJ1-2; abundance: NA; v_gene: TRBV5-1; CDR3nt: TGCGCCAGCAGCTTGTCAGTTAACTATGGCTACACCTTC; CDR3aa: CASSLSVNYGYTF
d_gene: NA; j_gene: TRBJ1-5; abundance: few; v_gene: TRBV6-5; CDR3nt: TGTGCCAGCAGACGTAGCTTCAATCAGCCCCAGCATTTT; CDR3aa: CASRRSFNQPQHF
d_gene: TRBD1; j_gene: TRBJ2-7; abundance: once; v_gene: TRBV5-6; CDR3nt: TGTGCCAGCAGCTCGGCTACAGGGGACCCGGACTACGAGCAGTACTTC; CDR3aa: CASSSATGDPDYEQYF
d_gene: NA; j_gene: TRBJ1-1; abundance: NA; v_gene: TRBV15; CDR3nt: TGTGCCACCAGCAGAGGGCCGGAGGTCTGGGGAACTTTCTTT; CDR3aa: CATSRGPEVWGTFF
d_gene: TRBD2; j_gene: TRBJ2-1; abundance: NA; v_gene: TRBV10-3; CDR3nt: TGTGCCAGCCAGGGACTAGCTAACAATGAGCAGTTCTTC; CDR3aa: CASQGLANNEQFF
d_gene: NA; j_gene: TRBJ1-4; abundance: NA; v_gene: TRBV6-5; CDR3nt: TGTGCCAGCAGTTATGGACCCCCCGGGGCTAATGAAAAACTGTTTTTT; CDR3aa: CASSYGPPGANEKLFF
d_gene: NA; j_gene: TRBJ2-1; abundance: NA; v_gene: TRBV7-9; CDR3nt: TGTGCCAGCAGCTTAGCATCTTACAATGAGCAGTTCTTC; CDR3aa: CASSLASYNEQFF
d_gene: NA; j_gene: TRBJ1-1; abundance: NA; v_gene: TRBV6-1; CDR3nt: TGTGCCAGCAGTGAGAGGCCCGGGGTTGGGCCCCGGTCGAGGAACACTGAAGCTTTCTTT; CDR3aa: CASSERPGVGPRSRNTEAFF
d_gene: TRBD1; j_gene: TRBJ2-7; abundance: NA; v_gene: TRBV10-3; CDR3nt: TGTGCCATCAGTGTCGTACAGGGGTCCGAGCAGTACTTC; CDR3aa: CAISVVQGSEQYF
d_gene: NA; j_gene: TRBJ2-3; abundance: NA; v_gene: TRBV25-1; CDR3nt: TGTGCCAGCAGTGAAGGGGACTTCACAGATACGCAGTATTTT; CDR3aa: CASSEGDFTDTQYF
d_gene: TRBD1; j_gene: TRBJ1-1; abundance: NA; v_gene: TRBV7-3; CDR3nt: TGTGCCAGCAGCGCTCGACAGGGCGACACTGAAGCTTTCTTT; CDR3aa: CASSARQGDTEAFF
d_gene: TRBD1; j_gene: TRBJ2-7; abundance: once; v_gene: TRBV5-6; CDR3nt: TGTGCCAGCAGCTCAGCACAGGGGTTATTGTTCTACGAGCAGTACTTC; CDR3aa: CASSSAQGLLFYEQYF
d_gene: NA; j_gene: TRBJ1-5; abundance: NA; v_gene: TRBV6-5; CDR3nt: TGTGCCAGCAGTGTGACAGGTGGTAGCAATCAGCCCCAGCATTTT; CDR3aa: CASSVTGGSNQPQHF
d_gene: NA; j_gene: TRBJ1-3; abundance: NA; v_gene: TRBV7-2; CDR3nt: TGTGCCAGCAGCTTAGCGGCCCAGAACATATTCTCTGGAAACACCATATATTTT; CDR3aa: CASSLAAQNIFSGNTIYF
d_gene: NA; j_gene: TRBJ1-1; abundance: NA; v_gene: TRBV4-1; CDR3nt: TGCGCCAGCAGCCAAGGCCCAGGGATCCCCATGAACACTGAAGCTTTCTTT; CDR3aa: CASSQGPGIPMNTEAFF
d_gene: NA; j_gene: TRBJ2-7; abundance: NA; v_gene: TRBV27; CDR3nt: TGTGCCAGCAGGGGGCCACCCTACGAGCAGTACTTC; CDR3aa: CASRGPPYEQYF
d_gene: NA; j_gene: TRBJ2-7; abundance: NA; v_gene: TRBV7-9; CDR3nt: TGTGCCAGCAGCTTAGTTGCGGAGAAATACGAGCAGTACTTC; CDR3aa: CASSLVAEKYEQYF
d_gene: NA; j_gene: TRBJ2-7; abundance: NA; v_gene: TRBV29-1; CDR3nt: TGCAGCGTTGACGCAACCTTAGGGGGCGAGCAGTACTTC; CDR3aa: CSVDATLGGEQYF
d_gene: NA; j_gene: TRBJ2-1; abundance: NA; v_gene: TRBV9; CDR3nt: TGTGCCAGCAGCGTAGCTCCAGGCGGGACCTACAATGAGCAGTTCTTC; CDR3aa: CASSVAPGGTYNEQFF
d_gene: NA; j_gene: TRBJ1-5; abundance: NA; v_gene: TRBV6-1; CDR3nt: TGTGCCAGCAAGAACCTTCAGGGTAGCAATCAGCCCCAGCATTTT; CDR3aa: CASKNLQGSNQPQHF
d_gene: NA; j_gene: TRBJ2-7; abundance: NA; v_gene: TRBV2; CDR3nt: TGTGCCAGCAGGAAGGGGTTCCGGACCTCGTACGAGCAGTACTTC; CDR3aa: CASRKGFRTSYEQYF
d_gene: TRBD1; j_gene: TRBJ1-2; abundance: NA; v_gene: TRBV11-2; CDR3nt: TGTGCCAGCAGCCACAAACCGGGACAGTTCTATGGCTACACCTTC; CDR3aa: CASSHKPGQFYGYTF
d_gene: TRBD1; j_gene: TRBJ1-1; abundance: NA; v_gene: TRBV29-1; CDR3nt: TGCAGCGTTGTAGGACAGGGAATGAACACTGAAGCTTTCTTT; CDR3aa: CSVVGQGMNTEAFF
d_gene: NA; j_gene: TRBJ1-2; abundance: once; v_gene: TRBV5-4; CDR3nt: TGTGCCAGCAGCGTGATGGGAGGTCGCACTAGCTACACCTTC; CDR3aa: CASSVMGGRTSYTF
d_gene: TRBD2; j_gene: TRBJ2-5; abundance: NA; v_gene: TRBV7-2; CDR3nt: TGTGCCAGCAGTTTAACTAGCGGGAAAGAGACCCAGTACTTC; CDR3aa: CASSLTSGKETQYF
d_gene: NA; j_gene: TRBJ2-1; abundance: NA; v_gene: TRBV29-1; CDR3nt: TGCAGCGTCCAATGTGTGCGGGACCCAGCGCAGTTCTTC; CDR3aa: CSVQCVRDPAQFF
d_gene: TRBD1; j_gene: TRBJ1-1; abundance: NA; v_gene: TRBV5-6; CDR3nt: TGTGCCAGCAGCTTGGTCGGTACAGGGGAATCTGAAGCTTTCTTT; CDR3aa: CASSLVGTGESEAFF
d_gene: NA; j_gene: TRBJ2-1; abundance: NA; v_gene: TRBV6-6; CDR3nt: TGTGCCAGCAGTTACTCGTCTAGCTCCTCCTACAATGAGCAGTTCTTC; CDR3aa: CASSYSSSSSYNEQFF
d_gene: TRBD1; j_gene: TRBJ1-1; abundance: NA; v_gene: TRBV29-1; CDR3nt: TGCAGCGTTGACGAAACCGGGACAGGGAACACTGAAGCTTTCTTT; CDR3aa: CSVDETGTGNTEAFF
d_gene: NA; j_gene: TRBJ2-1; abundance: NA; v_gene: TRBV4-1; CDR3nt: TGCGCCAGCAGCCAAGTATCCAGCCGAGGCCCATACAATGAGCAGTTCTTC; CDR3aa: CASSQVSSRGPYNEQFF
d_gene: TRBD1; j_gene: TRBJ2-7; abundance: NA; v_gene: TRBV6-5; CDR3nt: TGTGCCAGCAGTTACGGGACAGGGGCCTACGAGCAGTACTTC; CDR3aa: CASSYGTGAYEQYF
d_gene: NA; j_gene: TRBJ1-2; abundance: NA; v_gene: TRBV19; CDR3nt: TGTGCCAGTAGTATAGTTTCAGGGGTGTACTATGGCTACACCTTC; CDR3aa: CASSIVSGVYYGYTF
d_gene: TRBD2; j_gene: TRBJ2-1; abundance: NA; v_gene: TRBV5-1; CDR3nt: TGCGCCAGCAGCTTGGTCCTTAGCGGGAGGCTAACGTTCTTC; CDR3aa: CASSLVLSGRLTFF
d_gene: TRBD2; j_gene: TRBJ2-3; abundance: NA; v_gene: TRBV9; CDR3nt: TGTGCCAGCAATGGACTAGCGGACCCTGATACGCAGTATTTT; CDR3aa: CASNGLADPDTQYF
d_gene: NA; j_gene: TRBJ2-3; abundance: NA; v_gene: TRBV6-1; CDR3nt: TGTGCCAGCAGTGAATCAGGGGTTAGCACAGATACGCAGTATTTT; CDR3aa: CASSESGVSTDTQYF
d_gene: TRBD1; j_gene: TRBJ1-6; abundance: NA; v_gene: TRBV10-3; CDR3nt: TGTGCCATCAGGAAGGGACAGGGGGCTTCCTCACCCCTCCACTTT; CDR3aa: CAIRKGQGASSPLHF
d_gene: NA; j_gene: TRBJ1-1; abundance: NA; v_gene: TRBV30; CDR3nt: TGTGCCTTGAACAGTGGCGCTTTCTTT; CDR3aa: CALNSGAFF
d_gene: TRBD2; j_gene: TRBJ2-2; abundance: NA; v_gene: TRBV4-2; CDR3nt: TGTGCCAGCAGCCTGGGGACTAGCGGGAGAATGGAGCTGTTTTTT; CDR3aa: CASSLGTSGRMELFF
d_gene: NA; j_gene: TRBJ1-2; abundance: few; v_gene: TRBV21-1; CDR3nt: TGTGCCAGCAGCAAGACTAGGCCTGGCTACACCTTC; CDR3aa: CASSKTRPGYTF
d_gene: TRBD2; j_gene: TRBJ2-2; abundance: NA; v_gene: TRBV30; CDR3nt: TGTGCCTGGAGTCTAGCGGGAGGAGACACCGGGGAGCTGTTTTTT; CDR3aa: CAWSLAGGDTGELFF
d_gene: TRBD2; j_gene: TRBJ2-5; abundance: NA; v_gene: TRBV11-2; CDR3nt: TGTGCCAGCAGTACCGAGACTAGCGGGAGGAGGAAGAAGACCCAGTACTTC; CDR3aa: CASSTETSGRRKKTQYF
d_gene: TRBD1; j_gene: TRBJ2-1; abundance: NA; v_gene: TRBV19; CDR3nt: TGTGCCAGTAGTATCCAAGGGGGCTCGCTTGTTTACGAGCAGTTCTTC; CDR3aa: CASSIQGGSLVYEQFF
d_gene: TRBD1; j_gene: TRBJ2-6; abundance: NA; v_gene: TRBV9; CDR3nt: TGTGCCAGCAGCGTAGGCGGGACAGGCGCTGGGGCCAACGTCCTGACTTTC; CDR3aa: CASSVGGTGAGANVLTF
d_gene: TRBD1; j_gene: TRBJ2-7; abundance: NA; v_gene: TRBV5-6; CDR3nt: TGTGCCAGCGGGTACAGGGGGGCGGCATACGAGCAGTACTTC; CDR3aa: CASGYRGAAYEQYF
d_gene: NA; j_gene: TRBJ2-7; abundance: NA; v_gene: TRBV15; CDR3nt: TGTGCCACCAGCAGAGATCGGGTAACACCCCTCTACGAGCAGTACTTC; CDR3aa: CATSRDRVTPLYEQYF
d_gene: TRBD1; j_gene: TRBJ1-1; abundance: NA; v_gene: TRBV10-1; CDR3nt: TGCGCCAGCAGTGAGGCGGGGACAGGGAGAACTGAAGCTTTCTTT; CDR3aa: CASSEAGTGRTEAFF
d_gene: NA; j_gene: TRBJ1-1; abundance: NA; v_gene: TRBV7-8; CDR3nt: TGTGCCAGCTTATCAACAAGGGCTAGCGGGAACACTGAAGCTTTCTTT; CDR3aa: CASLSTRASGNTEAFF
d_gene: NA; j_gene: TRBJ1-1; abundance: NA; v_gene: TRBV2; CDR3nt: TGTGCCAGCAGTGTCCGGGATGGCGAAGCTTTCTTT; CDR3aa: CASSVRDGEAFF
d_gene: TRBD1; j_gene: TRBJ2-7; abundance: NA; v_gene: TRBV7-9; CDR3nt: TGTGCCAGCAGCCAGGGGGTCAAAATTGAGCAGTACTTC; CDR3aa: CASSQGVKIEQYF
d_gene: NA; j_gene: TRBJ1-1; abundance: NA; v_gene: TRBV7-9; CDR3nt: TGTGCCAGCAGCTTAGTCCCCCAGGCCATGAACACTGAAGCTTTCTTT; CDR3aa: CASSLVPQAMNTEAFF
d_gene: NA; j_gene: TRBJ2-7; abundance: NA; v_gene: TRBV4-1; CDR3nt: TGCGCCAGCAGCCAAATACAGGGTTCCCACGAGCAGTACTTC; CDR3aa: CASSQIQGSHEQYF
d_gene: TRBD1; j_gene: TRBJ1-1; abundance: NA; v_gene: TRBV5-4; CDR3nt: TGTGCCAGCAGCTTAAGTCGACAGGGCGAAGCTTTCTTT; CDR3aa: CASSLSRQGEAFF
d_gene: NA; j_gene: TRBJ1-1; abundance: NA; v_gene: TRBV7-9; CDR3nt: TGTGCCAGCATCAAATACACAGCGGTAATGCCCACTGAAGCTTTCTTT; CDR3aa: CASIKYTAVMPTEAFF
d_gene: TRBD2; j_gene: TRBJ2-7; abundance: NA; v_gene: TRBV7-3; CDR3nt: TGTGCCAGCAGCTTATCTAGCGGAACTTACGAGCAGTACTTC; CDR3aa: CASSLSSGTYEQYF
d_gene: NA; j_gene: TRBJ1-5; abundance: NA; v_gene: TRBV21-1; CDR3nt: TGTGCCAGCAGCAAAGTAGTAGCCAATCAGCCCCAGCATTTT; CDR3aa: CASSKVVANQPQHF